This TCR beta chain was profiled in a study of T cells in Graves' hyperthyroidism and ophthalmopathy (dated by TCRdb to about 2019). Regarding the study in general: Peripheral blood samples were taken at initial diagnosis, before any treatment was given. To identify TCR V-J signatures that set the groups apart, the researchers used a discovery cohort of 100 patients, made up of around 42 with Graves' ophthalmopathy and some 56 with stable Graves' hyperthyroidism. Whether ophthalmopathy could be predicted prospectively was tested in an independent validation cohort made up of roughly 19 hyperthyroidism patients plus 17 patients who later progressed to ophthalmopathy. The 75 to 100 discovery patients were randomly split 7:3 into training and test sets. Thyroid tissue and blood T-cell repertoires from six Graves' hyperthyroidism patients were also compared in the study. After blood sampling, hyperthyroidism patients were treated with methimazole at a starting dose of 30 mg daily, and ophthalmopathy patients were treated with high-dose intravenous methylprednisolone. The paper describes TCR Vbeta CDR3 sequencing of roughly 130 peripheral blood samples, made up of 43 ophthalmopathy patients, roughly 80 hyperthyroidism patients and 17 progressor patients. Study-level results and caveats: Blood samples also contained most of the expanded thyroid clonotypes (frequency above 0.001), which suggests that blood repertoires may reflect thyroid immune responses. In validation, the model predicted progression to ophthalmopathy a median of about 6 months before onset, with 70% to 71% sensitivity and roughly 79% specificity. No statistical method was used to fix the sample size in advance, and group allocation was not hidden from the investigators. A model built on a 13 V-J signature distinguished ophthalmopathy from stable hyperthyroidism, reaching 85% to 90% sensitivity and approximately 81% specificity in cross-validation and 80%/75% in testing.

The CDR3 runs 17 residues from the cysteine to the phenylalanine. Solely the CDR3 DNA is kept, with 51 bases framed from the first base. After removal of 5 bases from V and 3 bases from J, the junction retains 8 bases not matched to a gene. Looking up the germline V gene yields CDR1 MGHRA and CDR2 YSYEKL. Of note for this clonotype: The target of this receptor is not known. Nothing much larger sits one base from this clone, and base qualities are not available.

Hyperthyroidism patients were aged 18 to 65 years and newly diagnosed, with disease duration of less than 2 months. Exclusion was applied to patients with uncontrolled infections, other autoimmune diseases, pregnancy or lactation. Diagnoses relied on clinical symptoms, serum thyroxine and TRAb, thyroid ultrasound and orbital computed tomography. Blood from progressor patients was drawn when they were first diagnosed with hyperthyroidism, before any ophthalmopathy symptoms appeared. PBMCs were separated from 10 ml of fresh peripheral blood using Ficoll-Paque density gradient centrifugation. Patients classed as progressors first received a Graves' hyperthyroidism diagnosis and then went on to develop ophthalmopathy during follow-up. Total RNA was extracted with Trizol reagent, and quality was checked on an Agilent 2100 Bioanalyzer. TCR beta CDR3 regions were amplified from RNA transcripts. The first round of RT-PCR for the TCR CDR3 was performed with the HTBI primer set and the Qiagen OneStep RT-PCR kit. Libraries were constructed in a second round of multiplex PCR, after which size selection and purification were carried out. The libraries were sequenced on an Illumina HiSeq2000 using paired-end 100 bp reads. The source study handled its data this way. SOAPnuke was used to process the raw data, removing reads that contained adapters or uncalled bases, had a mean Phred below 15, or lacked an exact match to the constant primer or identifier. COPE v1.2.5 was used to merge the high-quality paired reads, and each unique nucleotide sequence was defined as a clonotype. Clonotypes were aligned to IMGT TRBV, TRBD and TRBJ reference segments using MiTCR v1.1. The analysis included only V-J combinations with a frequency above 0.0001, which together covered 99.2% of the repertoires. A TCS score was defined as the ratio between F50 (clonal expansion) and ExV (chaos), using BLOSUM62-based TCRdist between CDR3 peptides within each V-J. Welch's t-statistics and random forest reduced approximately 520 V-J features to around 14, which were used in a naive Bayes classifier (R e1071). TCRdb redid the processing of the public reads, applying fastp at Q25 and MiXCR, and retained in-frame beta chains. Rows are combined by CDR3 protein, so each entry shows the most common genes and DNA. The V and J calls were not made by the authors but by TCRdb's processing. The sample contains some 380,000 distinct CDR3 sequences, approximately 12% of them found a single time. The ten most abundant clones make up less than 25% of the sample.

Input material: blood. This clonotype was sampled from a man aged 25 to 40 with Graves' hyperthyroidism that later progressed to Graves' ophthalmopathy. This chain is built from TRBV4-1 and TRBJ2-1, with TRBD2 matching 12 junction bases. Read as DNA, the sequence is TGCGCCAGCAGCTTTCTAGCGGGGGGGCCCGGCTACAATGAGCAGTTCTTC. It specifies CASSFLAGGPGYNEQFF.